The present TCR beta chain was sequenced within a study of T cells after yellow fever vaccination. Findings and caveats of the study: Clones from primary vaccination mostly reappeared after the booster (96% CD4, 88% CD8).

There are many counts of this clonotype. Its target is unknown. Trimming removed 5 bases from V and 4 bases from J; junction bases left unmatched: 4. The CDR3 contains 14 residues. Using its own MiXCR run on the 5' RACE reads, TCRdb lists one record per CDR3 protein. Of almost 30,000 distinct CDR3 sequences listed, over 4.5% are singletons. Source: CD8+ T cells sorted from PBMCs, taken 10 days after the yellow fever booster vaccination. This chain connects TRBV12-3 or TRBV12-4 to TRBJ2-7; TRBD1 matches 11 bases. This sequence originates from a man between 25 and 39 years old who received the YFV17D yellow fever vaccine. This chain's CDR3 is CASSPGTGGYEQYF. The CDR3 DNA follows: TGTGCCAGCAGTCCCGGGACAGGGGGATACGAGCAGTACTTC.